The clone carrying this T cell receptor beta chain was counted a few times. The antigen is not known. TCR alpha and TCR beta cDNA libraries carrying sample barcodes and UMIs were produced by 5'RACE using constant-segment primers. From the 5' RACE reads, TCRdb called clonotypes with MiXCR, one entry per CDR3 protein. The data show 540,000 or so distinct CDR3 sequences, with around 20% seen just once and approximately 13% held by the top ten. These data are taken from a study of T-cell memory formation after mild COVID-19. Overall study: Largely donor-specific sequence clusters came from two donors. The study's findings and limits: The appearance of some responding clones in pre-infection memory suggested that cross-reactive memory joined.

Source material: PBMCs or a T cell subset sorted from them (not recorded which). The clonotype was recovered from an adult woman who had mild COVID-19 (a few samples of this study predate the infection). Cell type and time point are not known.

The CDR3 sequence: CASSKRRGPYEQYF. Here the CDR3 DNA reads TGTGCCAGCAGCAAAAGGAGGGGGCCCTACGAGCAGTACTTC. The gene calls are TRBV21-1 and TRBJ2-7; TRBD1, the D gene given by the table, was not confirmed from the DNA. TRBV21-1 is deemed a pseudogene. CDR3 length: 14 residues.